These 13 T cell receptor beta chains originate from one sample sequenced in a study of identical twins. One entry per CDR3 protein results from TCRdb running MiXCR on the 5' RACE reads. The data show about 390,000 distinct CDR3 sequences, with approximately 8.8% seen just once and over 7% held by the top ten. The sample was naive T cells sorted from blood. The receptor set was obtained from a woman between 45 and 65 years old in good health.

This clonotype has a handful of counts. V usage is TRBV24-1 and J usage is TRBJ2-1, with D perhaps TRBD2 (6 bases). Germline loops: CDR1 KGHDR, CDR2 SFDVKD. V lost 5 bases and J lost 1, with 14 bases in between. The CDR3 length is 16 residues. CDR3 residues: CATSGTGAESYNEQFF. As DNA, the CDR3 is TGTGCCACCAGTGGGACGGGAGCGGAATCCTACAATGAGCAGTTCTTC.

This clonotype was picked up a small number of times. The rearrangement joins TRBV19 to TRBJ2-5; the D call may be TRBD1 or TRBD2 (5 bases each). Deletions cut 1 base from V and 5 bases from J, with 14 bases between. Germline V lookup: CDR1 LNHDA, CDR2 SQIVND (reference sequence). This CDR3 has 15 residues. The CDR3 nucleotides read TGTGCCAGTAGTATAGCCGCTTCGGGACCCGAGACCCAGTACTTC. This encodes CASSIAASGPETQYF.

This clonotype was detected ten times or more. The chain has TRBV19 and TRBJ2-1; 8 nucleotides line up with TRBD2. J lost 2 bases, V lost 3 bases, and 3 bases had no gene match. The CDR3 covers 15 residues. Per the germline V gene, CDR1 is LNHDA and CDR2 is SQIVND (reference sequence). CDR3 sequence: CASSITSGTYNEQFF. Written as DNA, the CDR3 is TGTGCCAGTAGTATCACTAGCGGCACCTACAATGAGCAGTTCTTC.

Of note for this clonotype: A read error is possible here, since a much larger clone lies one base away. The CDR3 spells CASSSGLAGLETQYF. The DNA of the CDR3 is TGTGCCAGCAGCTCTGGACTAGCGGGATTGGAGACCCAGTACTTC. The chain joins TRBV7-2 to TRBJ2-5; TRBD2 matches 12 bases. Germline-derived CDR1 and CDR2 are SGHTA and FQGNSA. The CDR3 extends over 15 amino acids. Germline trimming cut 4 bases from V and 5 bases from J; bases unmatched to any gene: 5.

J is TRBJ2-1 and V is TRBV7-9, with 8 bases aligning to TRBD2. The length of the CDR3 is 15 residues. V was clipped by 5 bases and J by 9 bases; unmatched bases: 12. Germline loops: CDR1 SEHNR, CDR2 FQNEAQ (reference sequence). CDR3 amino acids: CASSDTGTSSGEQFF. CDR3 in DNA: TGTGCCAGCAGCGACACCGGGACTAGTAGTGGTGAGCAGTTCTTC.

The chain has TRBV12-3 or TRBV12-4 and TRBJ2-7; TRBD2 matches at 9 bases. This CDR3 has 13 residues. V shed 3 bases and J 5 bases; nucleotides not matched to a gene: 2. DNA for the CDR3: TGTGCCAGCAGTTTCGGACTAGCGAACGAGCAGTACGTC. This translates into CASSFGLANEQYV.

This clonotype was seen a few times. The chain is built from TRBV6-1 and TRBJ2-1, with 7 bases that match TRBD2. CDR1 is MNHNS, CDR2 SASEGT, per germline. V lost 4 bases, J lost 11 bases, and 2 bases stayed unmatched. The CDR3 contains 11 residues. The CDR3 is CASSVAGKQFF. DNA for the CDR3: TGTGCCAGCAGTGTAGCGGGTAAGCAGTTCTTC.

The chain couples TRBV29-1 to TRBJ1-2; no definite D call. The germline V gene encodes CDR1 SQVTM and CDR2 ANQGSEA. CDR3 length: 13 residues. The V and J ends lost 4 bases and 7 bases respectively, with 16 bases between them. The CDR3 DNA sequence: TGCAGCGTTGCGGTAGAGGGCGCGGGTGGCTACACCTTC. This sequence encodes CSVAVEGAGGYTF.

In this sample, this clonotype turned up a few times. The V call is TRBV6-1, the J call TRBJ2-2; D ambiguous. CDR3 size: 14 residues. The V gene lost 3 bases and the J gene lost 3 bases, with 8 bases spanning the gap. Germline V gene lookup returns CDR1 MNHNS and CDR2 SASEGT. Here the CDR3 reads CASSEWAYTGELFF. For the CDR3, the DNA is TGTGCCAGCAGTGAGTGGGCCTACACCGGGGAGCTGTTTTTT.

The chain joins TRBV7-9 to TRBJ2-2; tentative D call: TRBD1 (8 bases). V lost 10 bases and J 5 bases, leaving 14 bases between the germline ends. This CDR3 contains 13 residues. CDR1 is SEHNR and CDR2 is FQNEAQ in the germline V gene (reference sequence). The CDR3 loop is CATGQGGTGELFF. For the CDR3, the DNA is TGTGCCACTGGACAGGGAGGGACCGGGGAGCTGTTTTTT.

This chain uses TRBV4-1 with TRBJ2-7; tentatively, D is TRBD1 (6 bases). Germline assignment: CDR1 MGHRA and CDR2 YSYEKL. Trimming left V 4 bases short and J 2 bases short, with 18 bases between. CDR3 length: 16 residues. CDR3 region: CASSLVTGMETYEQYV. CDR3 in DNA: TGCGCCAGCAGCCTCGTAACAGGGATGGAAACCTACGAGCAGTACGTC.

The genes are TRBV3-1 and TRBJ2-1; D is tentatively TRBD1 or TRBD2 (6 bases each). V shed 6 bases and J shed 8 bases, with 17 bases lying between them. Germline assignment: CDR1 LGHDT and CDR2 YNNKEL (reference sequence). The CDR3 loop spans 14 amino acids. The CDR3 loop is CASRLSSGGHEQFF. CDR3 coding DNA: TGTGCCAGCAGGTTATCCTCCGGGGGCCATGAGCAGTTCTTC.

This clonotype was observed a handful of times. The chain links TRBV7-2 to TRBJ2-1, with 8 bases that match TRBD2. The CDR3 has 15 amino acids. Trimming cost V 5 bases and J 2 bases; bases outside gene matches: 5. Germline CDR1 reads SGHTA; CDR2 reads FQGNSA. The chain's CDR3 is CASSRTGGTYNEQFF. As DNA, the CDR3 is TGTGCCAGCAGCCGAACGGGAGGGACCTACAATGAGCAGTTCTTC.